Listed below are T cell receptor beta chains from one sample, sequenced in a study of shared clonotypes between healthy human individuals. Repertoires were generated with immunoSEQ multiplex PCR, while TCRdb's copy carries only in-frame clones and drops some. The sample records 1,500,000 or so clones, just under 99% being singletons. The source material was naive CD4+ T cells sorted from blood. The receptors shown here come from a man aged 30-40 years in good health. CDR3s include the opening cysteine and the closing phenylalanine or tryptophan. A D gene is named only where the DNA matches it firmly. Expanded clones are given a class, and other clones once, few, many or no size at all.

J gene	D gene	clone size	V gene	CDR3 DNA	CDR3 protein
TRBJ2-5	.	.	TRBV21-1	TGTGCCAGCAGCCTAATGGCCCAAGAGACCCAGTACTTC	CASSLMAQETQYF
TRBJ2-1	TRBD2	.	TRBV5-5	TGTGCCAGCAGCTTGGGGCTAGCGGGAGTCGGTGAGCAGTTCTTC	CASSLGLAGVGEQFF
TRBJ2-1	TRBD2	.	TRBV12-5	TGTGCTAGTGGTTTGGGCCAAAGGGGACTAGCGGGAGGATGGGGATCCTACAATGAGCAGTTCTTC	CASGLGQRGLAGGWGSYNEQFF
TRBJ2-1	.	.	TRBV27	TGTGCCACCAGGGTCGGGGCTTGGAATGAGCAGTTCTTC	CATRVGAWNEQFF
TRBJ1-2	.	.	TRBV28	TGTGCTTCGGGGATGTTTGGCTACACCTTC	CASGMFGYTF
TRBJ2-1	TRBD2	.	TRBV6-5	TGTGCCAGCAGCCCCACTAGCGGGAGCGCCCATGAGCAGTTCTTC	CASSPTSGSAHEQFF
TRBJ2-5	.	.	TRBV5-5	TGTGCCAGCAGCTTGGCGCTTGTGTCCGAGACCCAGTACTTC	CASSLALVSETQYF
TRBJ2-1	.	.	TRBV9	TGTGCCAGCAGCGTAGACGTAATCTCCTACAATGAGCAGTTCTTC	CASSVDVISYNEQFF
TRBJ2-1	TRBD2	.	TRBV5-4	TGTGCCAGCAGCTTAGCGGGAGGGGCCTTTGAGCAGTTCTTC	CASSLAGGAFEQFF
TRBJ1-4	TRBD1	.	TRBV30	TGTGCCTGGAGTACCGGACAGGGGACTAATGAAAAACTGTTTTTT	CAWSTGQGTNEKLFF
TRBJ2-7	.	.	TRBV9	TGTGCCAGCAGCGTCGAGGGTGAGGTCTACGAGCAGTACTTC	CASSVEGEVYEQYF
TRBJ2-1	TRBD2	once	TRBV6-1	TGTGCCAGCAGTGAAGCTCCTTTATTAGCGGGGTTCTACAATGAGCAGTTCTTC	CASSEAPLLAGFYNEQFF
TRBJ2-1	.	.	TRBV9	TGTGCCAGCAGCGTAGTCGGGAGAGGGGAGCAGTTCTTC	CASSVVGRGEQFF
TRBJ2-1	TRBD2	.	TRBV10-3	TGTGCCACCTCAATCTTAACTAGCGGAAACAATGAGCAGTTCTTC	CATSILTSGNNEQFF
TRBJ2-1	.	.	TRBV7-7	TGTGCTAGCAGCTTGCAGGGGGGTTCCTACAATGAGCAGTTCTTC	CASSLQGGSYNEQFF
TRBJ1-1	.	.	TRBV6-5	TGTGCCAGCAGCCGCCCGTTCGGGGTGTACACTGAAGCTTTCTTT	CASSRPFGVYTEAFF
TRBJ2-6	TRBD1	.	TRBV19	TGTGCCAGTAGTACTCAGGGGGCTGGGGCCAACGTCCTGACTTTC	CASSTQGAGANVLTF
TRBJ2-3	.	.	TRBV29-1	TGCAGCGTTGATCGAGCGATCGCAGATACGCAGTATTTT	CSVDRAIADTQYF
TRBJ2-1	.	.	TRBV11-2	TGTGCCAGCCGTCCGTCCCCTAGGAATGAGCAGTTCTTC	CASRPSPRNEQFF
TRBJ2-5	.	.	TRBV29-1	TGCAGCGTTGAGGACCCACGTGGTTTGGAGACCCAGTACTTC	CSVEDPRGLETQYF
TRBJ2-7	TRBD2	.	TRBV9	TGTGCCAGCAGCCCCCGGACTAGCGGGAACTACGAGCAGTACTTC	CASSPRTSGNYEQYF
TRBJ2-5	TRBD2	.	TRBV10-2	TGCGCCAGCAGTGGGACTAGCGGGGAGACCCAGTACTTC	CASSGTSGETQYF
TRBJ1-5	TRBD1	.	TRBV30	TGTGCCTGGAGTCCCGGACAGGGGATGGATCAGCCCCAGCATTTT	CAWSPGQGMDQPQHF
TRBJ1-1	.	.	TRBV18	TGTGCCAGCTCACCACGGGCACAACACATGAACACTGAAGCTTTCTTT	CASSPRAQHMNTEAFF
TRBJ2-7	TRBD2	.	TRBV7-2	TGTGCCAGCAGCTTGGGACTAGCGGGACCCCGGGGTGGGGCCTACGAGCAGTACTTC	CASSLGLAGPRGGAYEQYF
TRBJ1-5	TRBD1	.	TRBV5-5	TGTGCCAGCAGCCCGGGACAGCTCATCGATCAGCCCCAGCATTTT	CASSPGQLIDQPQHF
TRBJ2-1	.	.	TRBV7-9	TGTGCCAGCAGCCAAATAGGAGGGAATGAGCAGTTCTTC	CASSQIGGNEQFF
TRBJ1-1	TRBD1	.	TRBV27	TGTGCCAGCAGTGCCTGGGACAGGGGCACTGAAGCTTTCTTT	CASSAWDRGTEAFF
TRBJ2-7	.	.	TRBV7-9	TGTGCCAGCAGCTTAGGGGTCTGGAGCGTCGATAAAGACGAGCAGTACTTC	CASSLGVWSVDKDEQYF
TRBJ1-5	.	.	TRBV21-1	TGTGCCAGCAGCAGAAGGGACAGGACCAGAGATCAGCCCCAGCATTTT	CASSRRDRTRDQPQHF
TRBJ2-3	.	.	TRBV5-4	TGTGCCAGCAGCTTGGCGGGAACCACAGATACGCAGTATTTT	CASSLAGTTDTQYF
TRBJ2-7	TRBD2	once	TRBV4-1	TGCGCCAGCAGCCAAGATCGCCTAGCGGGAGAGAATGAGCAGTACTTC	CASSQDRLAGENEQYF
TRBJ2-2	TRBD1	.	TRBV2	TGTGCCAGCAGTCGGGACAGAGACACCGGGGAGCTGTTTTTT	CASSRDRDTGELFF
TRBJ1-1	.	.	TRBV5-4	TGTGCCAGCAGCTTGCCGGGGAGCACTGAAGCTTTCTTT	CASSLPGSTEAFF
TRBJ1-4	TRBD1	.	TRBV9	TGTGCCAGCAGCGAGGCCCCCAGGACAGGGCTCGAAAAACTGTTTTTT	CASSEAPRTGLEKLFF
TRBJ1-2	.	.	TRBV9	TGTGCCAGCAGCGGGAGTGGTTTCTATGGCTACACCTTC	CASSGSGFYGYTF